The sequence of this TCR beta chain was determined in a study of Ad26.COV2.S vaccination and SARS-CoV-2 variants. The CDR3 consists of 12 residues. CDR1 is SEHNR and CDR2 is FQNEAQ in the germline V gene (reference sequence). Trimming removed 3 bases at V and 6 bases at J, with 9 bases between. Sequencing used immunoSEQ multiplex PCR; TCRdb keeps in-frame clones, though not all of them. In the table there are about 400,000 clones, approximately 89% of which are singletons. Treatment noted: around 19 received Ad26.COV2.S at low or high dose, single or two shots; five or six received placebo; per-sample allocation not given. Material that was analyzed had been drawn on day 63 after the first vaccine or placebo injection.

This clonotype was obtained from a person aged 18-65 years who received the Ad26.COV2.S COVID-19 vaccine or a placebo. Sequencing was performed on peripheral blood, taken in a trial of Ad26.COV2.S vaccine versus placebo. This chain links TRBV7-9 with TRBJ2-7; D is undetermined. CDR3 region: CASSLGGVEQYF. The CDR3 coding sequence is TGTGCCAGCAGCTTGGGTGGGGTCGAGCAGTACTTC.